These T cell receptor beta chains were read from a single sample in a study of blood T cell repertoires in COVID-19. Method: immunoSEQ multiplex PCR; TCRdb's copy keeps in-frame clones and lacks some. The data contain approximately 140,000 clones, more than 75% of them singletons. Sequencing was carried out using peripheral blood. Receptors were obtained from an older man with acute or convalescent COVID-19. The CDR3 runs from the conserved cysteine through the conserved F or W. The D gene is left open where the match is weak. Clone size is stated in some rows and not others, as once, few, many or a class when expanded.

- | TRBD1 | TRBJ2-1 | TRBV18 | TGTGCCAGCTCACTGCTCCCGGCCGGACAGGGGAGGGACAATGAGCAGTTCTTC | CASSLLPAGQGRDNEQFF
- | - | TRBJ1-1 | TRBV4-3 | TGCGCCAGCAGCCAAGTGAGCGGGGGTTTACCTGAAGCTTTCTTT | CASSQVSGGLPEAFF
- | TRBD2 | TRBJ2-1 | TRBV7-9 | TGTGCCAGCAGCGCCCCACTAGCGGAGTCCTACAATGAGCAGTTCTTC | CASSAPLAESYNEQFF
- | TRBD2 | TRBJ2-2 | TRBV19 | TGTGCCAGTAGGACTAGCATAAACACCGGGGAGCTGTTTTTT | CASRTSINTGELFF
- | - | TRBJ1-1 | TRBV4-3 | TGCGCCAGCAGCCAGGATCCAGTGGGGAGCCCGAACACTGAAGCTTTCTTT | CASSQDPVGSPNTEAFF
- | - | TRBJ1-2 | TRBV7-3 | TGTGCCAGCAGCCTAGCCCCCGGACGGGGAAGCGCTGGCTACACCTTC | CASSLAPGRGSAGYTF
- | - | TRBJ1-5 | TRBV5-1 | TGCGCCAGCAGTCTTGATTGGAGTCAGCCCCAGCATTTT | CASSLDWSQPQHF
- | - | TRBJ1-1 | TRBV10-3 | TGTGCCATCAGTGAGCGGGGGGGCGCTTCGAACACTGAAGCTTTCTTT | CAISERGGASNTEAFF
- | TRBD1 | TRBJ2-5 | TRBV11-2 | TGTGCCAGCAGCCGACCAAATACAGGGGGGCAGGAGACCCAGTACTTC | CASSRPNTGGQETQYF
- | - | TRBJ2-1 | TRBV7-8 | TGTGCCAGCAAAACCGGGACTGCATCATACAATGAGCAGTTCTTC | CASKTGTASYNEQFF
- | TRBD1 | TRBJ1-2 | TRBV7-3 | TGTGCCAGCAGCTCGGGACCTGGGACAGTAGGGCCTGGCTACACCTTC | CASSSGPGTVGPGYTF
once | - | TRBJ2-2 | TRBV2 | TGTGCCAGCAGTGTCGGGGGAGTCCACACCGGGGAGCTGTTTTTT | CASSVGGVHTGELFF
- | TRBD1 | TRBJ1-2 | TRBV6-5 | TGTGCCAGCATATGGACAGGGGGCGGCTATGGCTACACCTTC | CASIWTGGGYGYTF
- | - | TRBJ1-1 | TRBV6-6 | TGTGCCAGCAGTTACGACGGGGGCGCGGGGGACACTGAAGCTTTCTTT | CASSYDGGAGDTEAFF
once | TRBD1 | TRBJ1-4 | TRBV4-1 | TGCGCCAGCAGCCTACGTTCAACAGGGGGTAATGAAAAACTGTTTTTT | CASSLRSTGGNEKLFF